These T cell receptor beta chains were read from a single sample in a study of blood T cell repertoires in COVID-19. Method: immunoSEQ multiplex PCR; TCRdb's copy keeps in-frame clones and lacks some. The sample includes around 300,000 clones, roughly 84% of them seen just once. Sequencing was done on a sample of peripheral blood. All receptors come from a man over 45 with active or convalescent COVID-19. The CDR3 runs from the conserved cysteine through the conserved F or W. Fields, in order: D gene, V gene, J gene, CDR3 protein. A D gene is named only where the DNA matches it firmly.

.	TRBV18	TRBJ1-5	CASSTQESNQPQHF
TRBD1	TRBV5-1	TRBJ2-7	CASSQARDRLSYEQYF
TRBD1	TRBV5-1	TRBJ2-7	CASRRTGTYEQYF
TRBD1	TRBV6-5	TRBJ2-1	CASIIGTATGNEQFF
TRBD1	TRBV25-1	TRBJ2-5	CASSDPPGGGDQETQYF
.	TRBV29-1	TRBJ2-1	CSVESAGANEQFF
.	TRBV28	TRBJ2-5	CASSPTGTLRGLQETQYF
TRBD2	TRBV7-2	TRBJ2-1	CASSLNPSGGWNEQFF
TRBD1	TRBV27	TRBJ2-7	CASSPWTGDEQYF
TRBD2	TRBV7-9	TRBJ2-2	CASSLGSGTDGELFF
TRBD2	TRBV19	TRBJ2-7	CASKVAGGLYEQYF
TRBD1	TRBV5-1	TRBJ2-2	CASSLAPNRGAGELFF
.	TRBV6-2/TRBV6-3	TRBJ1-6	CASSYGRQNSPLHF
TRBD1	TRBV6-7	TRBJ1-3	CASLKGARGNTIYF
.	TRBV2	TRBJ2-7	CASNAAHYEQYF
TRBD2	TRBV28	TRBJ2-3	CASSPGASGSVDTQYF
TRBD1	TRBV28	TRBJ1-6	CASSSGQGSSYNSPLHF
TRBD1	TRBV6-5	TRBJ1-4	CASSRGRDRKKLFF
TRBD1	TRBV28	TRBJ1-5	CASSQGQDQPQHF
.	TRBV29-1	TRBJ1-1	CSGTKDTNTEAFF
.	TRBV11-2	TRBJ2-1	CASSLAGASSYNEQFF
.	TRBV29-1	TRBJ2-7	CSVRQGDEQYF
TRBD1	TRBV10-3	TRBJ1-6	CAISGTGDNSYNSPLHF
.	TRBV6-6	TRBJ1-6	CASSQGTPIVYNSPLHF
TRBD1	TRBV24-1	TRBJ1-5	CATRGQENQPQHF
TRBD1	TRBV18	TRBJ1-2	CASSPGGQGVYGYTF
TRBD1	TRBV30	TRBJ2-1	CAWNKGQGLDEQFF
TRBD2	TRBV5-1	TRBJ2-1	CASSPLAGRDNEQFF
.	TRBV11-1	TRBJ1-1	CASALDTLGTEAFF
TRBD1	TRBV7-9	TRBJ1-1	CASAQGTATEAFF
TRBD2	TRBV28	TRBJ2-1	CASSLVSGSFYNEQFF
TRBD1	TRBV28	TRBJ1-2	CASSPRDSRYTF
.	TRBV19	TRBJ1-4	CASRLGGDPGKLFF
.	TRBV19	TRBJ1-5	CASSPGRRNQPQHF
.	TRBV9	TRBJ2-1	CASNSGGGGASYNEQFF
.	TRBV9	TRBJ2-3	CASSVVGLLSTDTQYF
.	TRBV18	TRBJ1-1	CASSSTNKNTEAFF
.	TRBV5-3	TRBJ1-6	CARSLEGRGNNSPLHF
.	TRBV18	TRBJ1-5	CASSPGHLLTGNQPQHF
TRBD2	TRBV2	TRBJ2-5	CASSALAGGLGTQYF
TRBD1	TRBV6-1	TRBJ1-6	CASSETQGYSPLHF